This passage covers 17 T cell receptor beta chains from one sample sequenced in a study of sequential checkpoint blockade in melanoma. Measured with immunoSEQ multiplex PCR; TCRdb has only the in-frame clones, and not every one. The profile shows tens of thousands of clones, 86% of them singletons. The sample's treatment: randomized to nivolumab then ipilimumab (arm A) or the reverse (arm B). Source: CD8+ T cells sorted from blood (inferred from file names), taken from a patient given nivolumab and ipilimumab in sequence. These receptors came from a human donor with melanoma.

The chain recombines TRBV4-3 with TRBJ2-2; 8 bases map to TRBD1. The germline CDR1 and CDR2 sequences are LGHNA and YSLEER. The CDR3 loop spans 17 amino acids. The V gene end was trimmed by 3 bases and the J gene end by 0 bases; junction bases not matched to a gene: 6. The CDR3 protein is CASSHNPGQANTGELFF. The CDR3, as DNA: TGCGCCAGCAGCCACAATCCGGGACAGGCGAACACCGGGGAGCTGTTTTTT.

This clone was counted between two and nine times. The gene calls are TRBV25-1 and TRBJ1-2, with D tentatively TRBD1 (5 bases). This CDR3 spans 15 amino acids. V dropped 1 base and J dropped 4 bases, with 13 bases sitting between them. Germline V CDR1 and CDR2: MGHDK, SYGVNS. The CDR3 DNA is TGTGCCAGCAGTGAATGGGCAGGGAAAATCTATGGCTACACCTTC. Protein: CASSEWAGKIYGYTF.

This clone was observed once. The chain recombines TRBV30 with TRBJ2-1; 10 bases map to TRBD2. Unmatched junction bases numbered 11, after V lost 0 bases and J lost 6 bases. This CDR3 contains 17 residues. CDR1 and CDR2 from the germline V gene are GTSNPN and SVGIG (reference sequence). This chain's CDR3 is CAWSVGPSGSFLNEQFF. CDR3 bases: TGTGCCTGGAGTGTGGGGCCTAGCGGGAGTTTTCTCAATGAGCAGTTCTTC.

The J gene is TRBJ2-7, the V gene TRBV6-1; D remains unclear. Trimming removed 5 bases at V and 3 bases at J, with 8 bases between. The CDR3 has 12 amino acids. CDR1 is MNHNS, CDR2 SASEGT, per germline. The CDR3 loop is CASSLSLYEQYF. The CDR3 region has the DNA TGTGCCAGCAGTTTATCTCTCTACGAGCAGTACTTC.

This clone showed up just once. In DNA form, the CDR3 reads TGTGCTAGTCGGGCAGGGGTCACTGAAGCTTTCTTT. This gives the protein CASRAGVTEAFF. The chain joins TRBV19 to TRBJ1-1; TRBD1 might be the D (6 bases). From germline, CDR1 is LNHDA and CDR2 SQIVND (reference sequence). This CDR3 comprises 12 residues.

The rearrangement joins TRBV7-9 to TRBJ2-7; weak D call: TRBD2 (5 bases). Germline-derived CDR1 and CDR2 are SEHNR and FQNEAQ (reference sequence). The length of the CDR3 is 14 residues. V was pared by 5 bases and J by 3 bases, with 14 bases between. The chain's CDR3 is CASSLTGIDYEQYF. CDR3 DNA sequence: TGTGCCAGCAGCCTGACCGGGATCGACTACGAGCAGTACTTC.

V is TRBV25-1 and J is TRBJ1-1, with no clear D. The CDR3 has 15 residues. V was trimmed by 1 base and J by 6 bases, leaving 15 bases between them. From germline, CDR1 is MGHDK and CDR2 SYGVNS. The DNA of the CDR3 is TGTGCCAGCAGTGAATTGGCAGCAAGCGATTCTGAAGCTTTCTTT. It specifies CASSELAASDSEAFF.

CDR3 sequence: CASSFGQSSYEQYF. The CDR3, as DNA: TGTGCCAGCAGCTTTGGACAGAGCTCCTACGAGCAGTACTTC. The genes are TRBV5-4 and TRBJ2-7, with D perhaps TRBD1 (6 bases). In germline, CDR1 is SGHNT, CDR2 YYREEE (reference sequence). The V end lost 2 bases, the J end lost 0 bases, and 9 bases lay between the germline ends. The CDR3 runs to 14 residues.

The chain couples TRBV6-5 to TRBJ2-3; 8 bases line up with TRBD2. The CDR3 consists of 13 residues. V gave up 9 bases and J gave up 4 bases; unmatched junction bases: 6. Germline CDR1 and CDR2: MNHEY and SVGAGI. Here the CDR3 DNA reads TGTGCCAGTCGAGCGGGAGTGGCAGATACGCAGTATTTT. Its protein product is CASRAGVADTQYF.

In this sample, this clone turned up once. The DNA for the CDR3 is TGCGCCAGCAGCCTTGAAATCTCGACTGGGGAGCTGTTTTTT. Protein sequence: CASSLEISTGELFF. The chain combines TRBV4-1 with TRBJ2-2, with D hard to call. The CDR3 length is 14 residues. Looked up from germline, CDR1 is MGHRA and CDR2 is YSYEKL. The V end was cut by 4 bases, the J end by 8 bases, with 14 bases between.

The V call is TRBV28, the J call TRBJ2-7; possible D gene TRBD1, 6 bases. The CDR3 totals 14 residues. Deletions cut 3 bases from V and 3 bases from J, with 12 bases between. Germline V gene sequence: CDR1 MDHEN, CDR2 SYDVKM. The CDR3 DNA reads as TGTGCCAGCAGTTTTTCGCCGGGACACTACGAGCAGTACTTC. Translation gives CASSFSPGHYEQYF.

The chain employs TRBV27 and TRBJ2-7; D perhaps matches TRBD1 (5 bases). The CDR3 sequence is 13 residues long. Germline V gives CDR1 MNHEY, CDR2 SMNVEV (reference sequence). Deletions cut 4 bases from V and 0 bases from J, with 7 bases between. The CDR3 spells CASSWGHSYEQYF. As DNA, the CDR3 is TGTGCCAGCAGTTGGGGCCACTCCTACGAGCAGTACTTC.

Concerning this clone itself: Other DNA sequences within the sample encode an identical CDR3. The gene calls are TRBV9 and TRBJ2-7; D might be TRBD1 (5 bases). The germline V and J ends were trimmed by 0 bases and 2 bases, with 6 bases remaining between them. The CDR3 extends over 13 amino acids. Germline lookup yields CDR1 SGDLS and CDR2 YYNGEE. CDR3 sequence (DNA): TGTGCCAGCAGCGTAGGACAGACCTACGAGCAGTACTTC. Translated: CASSVGQTYEQYF.

This clone appeared a single time. The CDR3 DNA follows: TGTGCCAGCAGTTGGGGACAGACCTACGAGCAGTACTTC. Protein product: CASSWGQTYEQYF. This chain uses TRBV6-1 with TRBJ2-7, with 7 positions matching TRBD1. With 5 bases clipped from V and 2 bases from J, the junction kept 3 bases outside the gene matches. Germline CDR1 and CDR2: MNHNS and SASEGT. This CDR3 comprises 13 residues.

The chain is built from TRBV19 and TRBJ1-2, with 7 bases that match TRBD1. Per the germline V gene, CDR1 is LNHDA and CDR2 is SQIVND (reference sequence). This CDR3 is built from 15 residues. With 4 bases clipped from V and 4 bases from J, the junction kept 9 bases outside the gene matches. The CDR3 sequence: CASSRQGLLGYGYTF. For the CDR3, the DNA is TGTGCCAGTAGTAGACAGGGCCTCCTTGGCTATGGCTACACCTTC. Together with reference TRBV19 and TRBJ1-2, the CDR3 gives the full variable domain: DGGITQSPKYLFRKEGQNVTLSCEQNLNHDAMYWYRQDPGQGLRLIYYSQIVNDFQKGDIAEGYSVSREKKESFPLTVTSAQKNPTAFYLCASSRQGLLGYGYTFGSGTRLTVV.

This rearrangement joins TRBV27 to TRBJ1-5; tentatively, D is TRBD1 (6 bases). From germline, CDR1 is MNHEY and CDR2 SMNVEV (reference sequence). The CDR3 length is 15 residues. V was trimmed by 3 bases and J by 3 bases, leaving 12 bases between them. CDR3 DNA sequence: TGTGCCAGCAGTTTTGGGGGGGCGGTCAATCAGCCCCAGCATTTT. Amino acid sequence: CASSFGGAVNQPQHF.

The V and J genes are TRBV9 and TRBJ2-3, with 9 bases matching TRBD2. Losses at the gene ends were 0 bases for V and 10 bases for J; bases not matched to a gene: 9. The CDR3 is 15 amino acids. Germline-derived CDR1 and CDR2 are SGDLS and YYNGEE. Here the CDR3 DNA reads TGTGCCAGCAGCGTAGTGGATAGCGGGAGTGCTCCGCAGTATTTT. Protein product: CASSVVDSGSAPQYF.